This is a list of T cell receptor beta chains from one sample in a study of naive CD8 T cells in extremely preterm neonates. Data came from immunoSEQ multiplex PCR; TCRdb stores just in-frame clones and leaves some out. The table shows approximately 5,000 clones, with approximately 97% occurring only once. The sample consisted of naive CD8+ T cells from blood. The receptor set was obtained from a human donor in good health. The CDR3 runs from the conserved cysteine through the conserved F or W. Fields, in order: V gene, clone size, D gene, J gene, CDR3 DNA, CDR3 protein. A D gene is named only where the DNA matches it firmly. The size entry is marked missing in some rows and otherwise reads once, few, many or a size class.

V gene: TRBV11-2
clone size: once
D gene: -
J gene: TRBJ1-1
CDR3 DNA: TGTGCCAGCAGCTTAGAATCCGACAGCTACACTGAAGCTTTCTTT
CDR3 protein: CASSLESDSYTEAFF

V gene: TRBV4-3
clone size: -
D gene: TRBD1
J gene: TRBJ1-4
CDR3 DNA: TGCGCCAGCAGCCAAGAAGTAGTCAGGGGGGATGAAAAACTGTTTTTT
CDR3 protein: CASSQEVVRGDEKLFF

V gene: TRBV11-2
clone size: -
D gene: -
J gene: TRBJ2-5
CDR3 DNA: TGTGCCAGCAGCTTTCTCACGGAGAGGGCAGAGACCCAGTACTTC
CDR3 protein: CASSFLTERAETQYF

V gene: TRBV4-3
clone size: -
D gene: TRBD1
J gene: TRBJ1-5
CDR3 DNA: TGCGCCAGCAGCCAAGAATGGGACAGCCTCAATCAGCCCCAGCATTTT
CDR3 protein: CASSQEWDSLNQPQHF

V gene: TRBV7-2
clone size: once
D gene: -
J gene: TRBJ2-1
CDR3 DNA: TGTGCCAGCAGTTTTACCTACAATGAGCAGTTCTTC
CDR3 protein: CASSFTYNEQFF

V gene: TRBV4-3
clone size: -
D gene: -
J gene: TRBJ1-4
CDR3 DNA: TGCGCCAGCAGCCAAGATAGCAGCGGGCTGGCTAATGAAAAACTGTTTTTT
CDR3 protein: CASSQDSSGLANEKLFF

V gene: TRBV9
clone size: -
D gene: TRBD1
J gene: TRBJ1-2
CDR3 DNA: TGTGCCAGCAGCGTCCCCGGGACAGGGGTCTATGGCTACACCTTC
CDR3 protein: CASSVPGTGVYGYTF

V gene: TRBV6-1
clone size: once
D gene: -
J gene: TRBJ1-3
CDR3 DNA: TGTGCCAGCAGGGAGGGTCGCACCATATATTTT
CDR3 protein: CASREGRTIYF

V gene: TRBV28
clone size: -
D gene: TRBD1
J gene: TRBJ2-5
CDR3 DNA: TGTGCCAGCAAAACGGACAGGGAAGGACGGGAGACCCAGTACTTC
CDR3 protein: CASKTDREGRETQYF

V gene: TRBV7-9
clone size: -
D gene: -
J gene: TRBJ2-1
CDR3 DNA: TGTGCCAGCAGCTCGACTCCGAGCTCCTACAATGAGCAGTTCTTC
CDR3 protein: CASSSTPSSYNEQFF

V gene: TRBV7-9
clone size: -
D gene: TRBD1
J gene: TRBJ2-2
CDR3 DNA: TGTGCCAGCAGCTTAGGGCCGACAGGGTTGAACACCGGGGAGCTGTTTTTT
CDR3 protein: CASSLGPTGLNTGELFF

V gene: TRBV27
clone size: -
D gene: -
J gene: TRBJ2-4
CDR3 DNA: TGTGCCAGCAGATTTTCGGGCCGGATGTTGGGGGGAAACATTCAGTACTTC
CDR3 protein: CASRFSGRMLGGNIQYF

V gene: TRBV27
clone size: once
D gene: TRBD2
J gene: TRBJ2-5
CDR3 DNA: TGTGCCAGCAGTTTCAGCGGGGCTTTGGGAGAGACCCAGTACTTC
CDR3 protein: CASSFSGALGETQYF

V gene: TRBV27
clone size: -
D gene: TRBD2
J gene: TRBJ2-5
CDR3 DNA: TGTGCCAGCAGTTTATATTTGGGCGGGGGGGAGACCCAGTACTTC
CDR3 protein: CASSLYLGGGETQYF

V gene: TRBV4-3
clone size: -
D gene: TRBD1
J gene: TRBJ2-7
CDR3 DNA: TGCGCCAGCAGCCCGGACAGGGACCTGGGGTACGAGCAGTACTTC
CDR3 protein: CASSPDRDLGYEQYF

V gene: TRBV12-5
clone size: -
D gene: TRBD1
J gene: TRBJ1-2
CDR3 DNA: TGTGCTAGTGGACCAGGGCAGGGGGCTTATGGCTACACCTTC
CDR3 protein: CASGPGQGAYGYTF

V gene: TRBV27
clone size: -
D gene: -
J gene: TRBJ1-5
CDR3 DNA: TGTGCCAGCAGTTTGCGGCAGGGGACCCAGCCCCAGCATTTT
CDR3 protein: CASSLRQGTQPQHF

V gene: TRBV19
clone size: -
D gene: -
J gene: TRBJ1-5
CDR3 DNA: TGTGCCAGTATCGGCAGGGGCAATCAGCCCCAGCATTTT
CDR3 protein: CASIGRGNQPQHF

V gene: TRBV27
clone size: -
D gene: -
J gene: TRBJ2-3
CDR3 DNA: TGTGCCAGCAGTTTCGGGTTAGGCACAGATACGCAGTATTTT
CDR3 protein: CASSFGLGTDTQYF

V gene: TRBV7-2
clone size: -
D gene: -
J gene: TRBJ1-4
CDR3 DNA: TGTGCCAGCAGCCTATCCACGGGGGATGTTGAAAAACTGTTTTTT
CDR3 protein: CASSLSTGDVEKLFF

V gene: TRBV4-3
clone size: -
D gene: -
J gene: TRBJ2-7
CDR3 DNA: TGCGCCAGCAGCCAGACCTTCGGGGTTTACGAGCAGTACTTC
CDR3 protein: CASSQTFGVYEQYF

V gene: TRBV5-4
clone size: -
D gene: -
J gene: TRBJ2-2
CDR3 DNA: TGTGCCAGCAGCTGGGGATCGGGGGCGAACACCGGGGAGCTGTTTTTT
CDR3 protein: CASSWGSGANTGELFF

V gene: TRBV7-2
clone size: -
D gene: -
J gene: TRBJ1-4
CDR3 DNA: TGTGCCAGCAGCGGCCTCGATGGAGATAATGAAAAACTGTTTTTT
CDR3 protein: CASSGLDGDNEKLFF

V gene: TRBV7-8
clone size: -
D gene: -
J gene: TRBJ2-5
CDR3 DNA: TGTGCCAGCAGCCCCTCAGGGAAAGAGACCCAGTACTTC
CDR3 protein: CASSPSGKETQYF

V gene: TRBV7-2
clone size: -
D gene: -
J gene: TRBJ2-6
CDR3 DNA: TGTGCCAGCAGACTCGACACGGCCAACGTCCTGACTTTC
CDR3 protein: CASRLDTANVLTF

V gene: TRBV13
clone size: -
D gene: TRBD1
J gene: TRBJ1-5
CDR3 DNA: TGTGCCAGCAGCCCCAGGGGGCGCGATCAGCCCCAGCATTTT
CDR3 protein: CASSPRGRDQPQHF

V gene: TRBV7-9
clone size: -
D gene: -
J gene: TRBJ1-5
CDR3 DNA: TGTGCCAGCACTCGGGGGACCAATCAGCCCCAGCATTTT
CDR3 protein: CASTRGTNQPQHF

V gene: TRBV4-1
clone size: -
D gene: -
J gene: TRBJ1-1
CDR3 DNA: TGCGCCAGCAGCCAAACGCCTAGGGGAGGCGAGAACACTGAAGCTTTCTTT
CDR3 protein: CASSQTPRGGENTEAFF

V gene: TRBV11-2
clone size: -
D gene: -
J gene: TRBJ2-1
CDR3 DNA: TGTGCCAGCAGCTTAGGGGCAGGGTCAAACAATGAGCAGTTCTTC
CDR3 protein: CASSLGAGSNNEQFF

V gene: TRBV29-1
clone size: once
D gene: TRBD1
J gene: TRBJ2-2
CDR3 DNA: TGCAGCGTTGAGGGGACAGTGACGAACACCGGGGAGCTGTTTTTT
CDR3 protein: CSVEGTVTNTGELFF

V gene: TRBV6-5
clone size: -
D gene: -
J gene: TRBJ2-4
CDR3 DNA: TGTGCCAGCAGATACAACCAGGTAGCCAAAAACATTCAGTACTTC
CDR3 protein: CASRYNQVAKNIQYF

V gene: TRBV19
clone size: -
D gene: -
J gene: TRBJ1-5
CDR3 DNA: TGTGCCAGTAGTATAACTCTGAGTCAGCCCCAGCATTTT
CDR3 protein: CASSITLSQPQHF

V gene: TRBV27
clone size: -
D gene: -
J gene: TRBJ1-2
CDR3 DNA: TGTGCCAGCAGTTTAGACGGAGGGAACTATGGCTACACCTTC
CDR3 protein: CASSLDGGNYGYTF

V gene: TRBV2
clone size: -
D gene: -
J gene: TRBJ2-3
CDR3 DNA: TGTGCCAGCAGTCTAACCGGGTCCGTCACAGATACGCAGTATTTT
CDR3 protein: CASSLTGSVTDTQYF

V gene: TRBV14
clone size: -
D gene: TRBD2
J gene: TRBJ2-3
CDR3 DNA: TGTGCCAGCAGCCAAGCCGGGGGGGGTGGAGATACGCAGTATTTT
CDR3 protein: CASSQAGGGGDTQYF

V gene: TRBV7-6
clone size: -
D gene: -
J gene: TRBJ2-1
CDR3 DNA: TGTGCCAGCAGCTTAGGGAGCTCCTACAATGAGCAGTTCTTC
CDR3 protein: CASSLGSSYNEQFF

V gene: TRBV27
clone size: -
D gene: TRBD1
J gene: TRBJ2-1
CDR3 DNA: TGTGCCAGCAGTTCGGACAGGGGTCGGGTTAATGAGCAGTTCTTC
CDR3 protein: CASSSDRGRVNEQFF

V gene: TRBV19
clone size: -
D gene: -
J gene: TRBJ1-2
CDR3 DNA: TGTGCCAGTAGTATGACAGACTATGGCTACACCTTC
CDR3 protein: CASSMTDYGYTF

V gene: TRBV6-5
clone size: -
D gene: -
J gene: TRBJ1-1
CDR3 DNA: TGTGCCAGCAGTTACTCGTTAGCGGGCCGTGAAGCTTTCTTT
CDR3 protein: CASSYSLAGREAFF

V gene: TRBV28
clone size: -
D gene: -
J gene: TRBJ1-5
CDR3 DNA: TGTGCCAGCAGTTTCTATAGCAATCAGCCCCAGCATTTT
CDR3 protein: CASSFYSNQPQHF

V gene: TRBV27
clone size: -
D gene: -
J gene: TRBJ1-5
CDR3 DNA: TGTGCCAGCAGTCCGCGGGGGGTCCCAAATCAGCCCCAGCATTTT
CDR3 protein: CASSPRGVPNQPQHF

V gene: TRBV7-3
clone size: -
D gene: -
J gene: TRBJ2-5
CDR3 DNA: TGTGCCAGCAGTCCCGGCGGGGCAGAGACCCAGTACTTC
CDR3 protein: CASSPGGAETQYF

V gene: TRBV5-8
clone size: -
D gene: -
J gene: TRBJ2-3
CDR3 DNA: TGTGCCAGCAGCGCTGGCCAGCAGGGTCCCACAGATACGCAGTATTTT
CDR3 protein: CASSAGQQGPTDTQYF

V gene: TRBV28
clone size: -
D gene: TRBD2
J gene: TRBJ2-5
CDR3 DNA: TGTGCCAGCAGTTGGGGGGGGCAAGAGACCCAGTACTTC
CDR3 protein: CASSWGGQETQYF

V gene: TRBV7-6
clone size: once
D gene: -
J gene: TRBJ1-6
CDR3 DNA: TGTGCCAGCAGCTTAGGTTTTGGGCACAGCTATAATTCACCCCTCCACTTT
CDR3 protein: CASSLGFGHSYNSPLHF

V gene: TRBV19
clone size: -
D gene: -
J gene: TRBJ1-5
CDR3 DNA: TGTGCCAGTAAAGGGAGGTCGGAACAGCCCCAGCATTTT
CDR3 protein: CASKGRSEQPQHF

V gene: TRBV6-1
clone size: -
D gene: -
J gene: TRBJ1-6
CDR3 DNA: TGTGCCAGCAGTGACAACGACATTCCCTCCTATAATTCACCCCTCCACTTT
CDR3 protein: CASSDNDIPSYNSPLHF

V gene: TRBV15
clone size: -
D gene: TRBD2
J gene: TRBJ2-3
CDR3 DNA: TGTGCCACCAGACCCATTAGCGGGGGGGCTGCAGATACGCAGTATTTT
CDR3 protein: CATRPISGGAADTQYF

V gene: TRBV6-1
clone size: -
D gene: -
J gene: TRBJ1-6
CDR3 DNA: TGTGCCAGCAGTGAAAACGACAGGATCCACTTT
CDR3 protein: CASSENDRIHF

V gene: TRBV7-9
clone size: -
D gene: -
J gene: TRBJ2-7
CDR3 DNA: TGTGCCAGCAGCTTTGGGGGCGGGCAGTACTTC
CDR3 protein: CASSFGGGQYF

V gene: TRBV28
clone size: -
D gene: TRBD2
J gene: TRBJ2-3
CDR3 DNA: TGTGCCAGCAGTACACCAGGTGGTAGCGGGGGCCCTAGCACAGATACGCAGTATTTT
CDR3 protein: CASSTPGGSGGPSTDTQYF

V gene: TRBV19
clone size: -
D gene: -
J gene: TRBJ1-1
CDR3 DNA: TGTGCCAGTAGTATCACCAGGGGAGAGACTGAAGCTTTCTTT
CDR3 protein: CASSITRGETEAFF

V gene: TRBV9
clone size: -
D gene: TRBD1
J gene: TRBJ1-2
CDR3 DNA: TGTGCCAGCAGCGTAGACAGGGGCTATGGCTACACCTTC
CDR3 protein: CASSVDRGYGYTF

V gene: TRBV5-4
clone size: -
D gene: TRBD2
J gene: TRBJ2-7
CDR3 DNA: TGTGCCAGCAGCCTCGTTAAGGTAGCGGGGAGTTCCTACGAGCAGTACTTC
CDR3 protein: CASSLVKVAGSSYEQYF

V gene: TRBV6-1
clone size: -
D gene: TRBD2
J gene: TRBJ2-2
CDR3 DNA: TGTGCCAGCAGTCCGGGGGGAACCGGGGAGCTGTTTTTT
CDR3 protein: CASSPGGTGELFF

V gene: TRBV9
clone size: -
D gene: -
J gene: TRBJ1-5
CDR3 DNA: TGTGCCAGCAGAGATCGGGGGTGGTGGGAGAGCAATCAGCCCCAGCATTTT
CDR3 protein: CASRDRGWWESNQPQHF

V gene: TRBV7-9
clone size: -
D gene: TRBD1
J gene: TRBJ2-7
CDR3 DNA: TGTGCCAGCAGCCATCGGGACAGGGTCTTCGAGCAGTACTTC
CDR3 protein: CASSHRDRVFEQYF

V gene: TRBV25-1
clone size: -
D gene: -
J gene: TRBJ2-3
CDR3 DNA: TGTGCCAGCAGTGAAGCAGGGACTAGCACAGATACGCAGTATTTT
CDR3 protein: CASSEAGTSTDTQYF